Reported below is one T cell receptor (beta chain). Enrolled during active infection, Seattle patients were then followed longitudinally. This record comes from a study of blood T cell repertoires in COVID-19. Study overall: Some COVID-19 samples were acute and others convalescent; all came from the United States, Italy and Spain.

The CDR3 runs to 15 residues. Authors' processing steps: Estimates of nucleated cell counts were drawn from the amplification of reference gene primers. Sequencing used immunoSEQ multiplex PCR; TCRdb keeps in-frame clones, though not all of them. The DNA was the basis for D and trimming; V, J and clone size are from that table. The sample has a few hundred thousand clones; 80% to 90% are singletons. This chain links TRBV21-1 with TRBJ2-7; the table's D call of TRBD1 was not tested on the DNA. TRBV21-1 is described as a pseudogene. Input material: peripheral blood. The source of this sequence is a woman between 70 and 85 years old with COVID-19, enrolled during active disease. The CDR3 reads CASSKADRVVDEQYF. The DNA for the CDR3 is TGTGCCAGCAGCAAAGCGGACAGGGTTGTCGACGAGCAGTACTTC.